The 24 T cell receptor beta chains presented below share a single source sample, sequenced in a study of cytomegalovirus exposure and HLA in healthy donors (dated by TCRdb to 2017 to 2019). The method behind the library was the immunoSEQ multiplex PCR assay. The multiplex PCR relied on a mix of 60 forward primers for TCR Vbeta segments and 13 reverse primers for TCR Jbeta segments. TCRdb mirrors the immuneACCESS table, restricted to in-frame sequences. Some clones are absent from its copies; in checked studies, under half trace to an unresolved V gene, and the reason for the others is unknown. The sample data list a few hundred thousand clones, and roughly 89% of these were observed just once. The ten largest clonotypes hold approximately 2.4% of the sample. Source material: PBMCs. The receptors were sampled from a woman aged 18-35 years in good health and CMV-seronegative.

The CDR3 DNA sequence: TGTGCCAGCAGCTTCGGGCAGGGGCCCTACGAGCAGTACTTC. Its translation: CASSFGQGPYEQYF. V gene TRBV7-3 combines with J gene TRBJ2-7; possible D gene TRBD1, 6 bases. CDR1 is SGHTA, CDR2 FQGTGA, per germline. With 3 bases removed from V and 2 bases from J, the gap between germline ends came to 11 bases. The CDR3 covers 14 residues.

The gene calls are TRBV6-5 and TRBJ1-5, with D possibly TRBD1 on 5 matching bases. The CDR3 is 12 residues long. Germline V gene sequence: CDR1 MNHEY, CDR2 SVGAGI. Trimming left V 5 bases short and J 9 bases short, with 11 bases between. The CDR3 here is CASSGGGWPQHF. Written as DNA, the CDR3 is TGTGCCAGCAGTGGGGGGGGGTGGCCCCAGCATTTT.

This clone showed up just once. Mismatch with germline at one junction end may stem from a read error. This chain joins TRBV2 and TRBJ2-3; 11 bases map to TRBD2. The CDR3 is 14 amino acids. Germline CDR1 and CDR2: SNHLY and FYNNEI. For the CDR3, the DNA is TGTGCCAGCGCCACCCCTCTACTAGCGGGGGCCTTCGGTTTT. This gives the protein CASATPLLAGAFGF.

The CDR3 loop is CASSVFSSTEAFF. The CDR3 coding sequence is TGTGCCAGCAGCGTATTTAGCAGCACTGAAGCTTTCTTT. The genes are TRBV9 and TRBJ1-1; no reliable D call. The CDR3 has 13 residues. Trimming left V 1 base short and J 4 bases short, with 8 bases between. CDR1 is SGDLS, CDR2 YYNGEE, per germline.

This rearrangement joins TRBV30 to TRBJ2-1; D ambiguous. CDR3 length equals 13 residues. Germline values: CDR1 GTSNPN, CDR2 SVGIG (reference sequence). The V end lost 1 base, the J end lost 5 bases, and 9 bases lay between the germline ends. DNA for the CDR3: TGTGCCTGGAGTGGCGCAGGTAACAATGAGCAGTTCTTC. It codes for CAWSGAGNNEQFF.

This sequence joins TRBV4-2 and TRBJ1-1; D is possibly TRBD1 (6 bases). Germline CDR1 LGHNA, CDR2 YNFKEQ. Trimming pared 0 bases from V and 4 bases from J, leaving 12 bases between. The CDR3 contains 15 residues. CDR3 sequence: CASSQDIRGATEAFF. The CDR3 region has the DNA TGTGCCAGCAGCCAAGATATTCGGGGGGCCACTGAAGCTTTCTTT.

The genes are TRBV2 and TRBJ2-1; TRBD2 matches 12 bases. V shed 3 bases, J shed 8 bases, and the junction held 2 bases outside the gene matches. CDR1 SNHLY and CDR2 FYNNEI come from the germline V gene. This CDR3 comprises 14 residues. CDR3 bases: TGTGCCAGCAGTGAGCTAGCGGGGGGGCATGAGCAGTTCTTC. Translation gives CASSELAGGHEQFF.

For this clone: One end of the junction varies from germline; a read error may be responsible. V is TRBV5-6 and J is TRBJ2-1, with D perhaps matching TRBD2 (6 bases). CDR1 SGHDT and CDR2 YYEEEE come from the germline V gene. The CDR3 totals 17 residues. CDR3 nucleotide sequence: TGTGCCAGCAGCTGGGGTAGCGGTGTTAGCTCCTACAATGGGCAGTTCTTC. It specifies CASSWGSGVSSYNGQFF.

The genes are TRBV6-1 and TRBJ1-2; TRBD1 matches 8 bases. From germline, CDR1 is MNHNS and CDR2 SASEGT. The CDR3 spans 14 residues. The trim removed 4 bases at V and 4 bases at J, leaving 5 bases unmatched. CDR3 nucleotide sequence: TGTGCCAGCAGTGCTAACAGGGGGGCCTATGGCTACACCTTC. Protein: CASSANRGAYGYTF.

V and J are TRBV27 and TRBJ2-7; 9 bases line up with TRBD1. V shed 1 base, J shed 0 bases, and the junction held 16 bases outside the gene matches. Germline loops: CDR1 MNHEY, CDR2 SMNVEV (reference sequence). This CDR3 spans 20 amino acids. The CDR3 region has the DNA TGTGCCAGCAGTTTATACCCCCCTCGGACAGGGGCTCTTCACTCCTACGAGCAGTACTTC. As protein: CASSLYPPRTGALHSYEQYF.

This chain uses TRBV18 with TRBJ2-5; TRBD2 matches at 7 bases. V dropped 0 bases and J dropped 6; count of bases not matched to a gene: 4. Germline CDR1 KGHSH, CDR2 LQKENI. The CDR3 is 14 residues long. CDR3 nucleotides: TGTGCCAGCTCACCACCACTAGCGACAAAGACCCAGTACTTC. This gives the protein CASSPPLATKTQYF.

This chain joins TRBV7-3 and TRBJ2-7; no definite D call. The CDR3 runs to 15 residues. Between the trimmed V and J ends, which lost 1 base and 3 bases, there was a span of 13 bases. CDR1 is SGHTA, CDR2 FQGTGA, per germline. The CDR3 is CASSLNPGPFYEQYF. The CDR3, as DNA: TGTGCCAGCAGCTTAAACCCTGGGCCTTTCTACGAGCAGTACTTC.

This chain uses TRBV19 with TRBJ2-2; TRBD1 aligns across 7 bases. The CDR3 sequence is 15 residues long. Germline V gene lookup returns CDR1 LNHDA and CDR2 SQIVND (reference sequence). Germline trimming cut 6 bases from V and 4 bases from J; bases unmatched to any gene: 8. CDR3 sequence reads: CASRTGTDLTGELFF. The CDR3 coding sequence is TGTGCCAGTAGGACAGGGACAGACCTCACCGGGGAGCTGTTTTTT.

This chain joins TRBV19 and TRBJ1-1; 7 nucleotides align to TRBD1. From germline, CDR1 is LNHDA and CDR2 SQIVND (reference sequence). Germline trimming cut 8 bases from V and 7 bases from J; bases unmatched to any gene: 13. CDR3 length equals 14 residues. CDR3 amino acids: CASSDRPKTGEAFF. CDR3 bases: TGTGCCAGTTCGGACAGGCCTAAAACTGGTGAAGCTTTCTTT. The whole variable domain, filled in from reference TRBV19 and TRBJ1-1, reads DGGITQSPKYLFRKEGQNVTLSCEQNLNHDAMYWYRQDPGQGLRLIYYSQIVNDFQKGDIAEGYSVSREKKESFPLTVTSAQKNPTAFYLCASSDRPKTGEAFFGQGTRLTVV.

The gene calls are TRBV2 and TRBJ1-2, with D possibly being TRBD1 (6 bases). This CDR3 is built from 15 residues. CDR1 and CDR2 from the germline V gene are SNHLY and FYNNEI. The V and J ends lost 7 bases and 3 bases respectively, with 18 bases between them. CDR3 sequence: CASKPDGAGDYGYTF. The CDR3 DNA follows: TGTGCCAGCAAACCGGATGGAGCAGGGGACTATGGCTACACCTTC.

The gene calls are TRBV12-5 and TRBJ2-3; TRBD1 matches 7 bases. The J segment lost 2 bases and the V segment lost 3 bases, leaving 14 bases of the junction unmatched. Germline CDR1 reads LGHNT; CDR2 reads FRNRAP. CDR3 size: 18 residues. The CDR3 coding sequence is TGTGCTAGTGGTTTTGGTACATTACAGGGGATATTCACAGATACGCAGTATTTT. It specifies CASGFGTLQGIFTDTQYF. The whole variable domain, filled in from reference TRBV12-5 and TRBJ2-3, reads DARVTQTPRHKVTEMGQEVTMRCQPILGHNTVFWYRQTMMQGLELLAYFRNRAPLDDSGMPKDRFSAEMPDATLATLKIQPSEPRDSAVYFCASGFGTLQGIFTDTQYFGPGTRLTVL.

The V call is TRBV7-3, the J call TRBJ2-1, with TRBD2 as a possible D gene (5 bases). CDR3 length equals 15 residues. CDR1 and CDR2 from the germline V gene are SGHTA and FQGTGA. Trimming shortened V by 2 bases and J by 4 bases, and 12 bases separated the two germline ends. The CDR3 reads CASSLLSEGYNEQFF. CDR3 coding DNA: TGTGCCAGCAGCTTACTAAGTGAGGGTTACAATGAGCAGTTCTTC.

This clone was picked up a small number of times. The CDR3 sequence is CASSSGVTTEAFF. CDR3 sequence (DNA): TGTGCCAGCAGTTCAGGGGTGACCACTGAAGCTTTCTTT. This sequence joins TRBV6-5 and TRBJ1-1; perhaps TRBD1 as D (6 bases). Trimming shortened V by 4 bases and J by 4 bases, and 10 bases separated the two germline ends. CDR1 is MNHEY and CDR2 is SVGAGI in the germline V gene. The CDR3 covers 13 residues.

This sequence joins TRBV10-3 and TRBJ2-1, with TRBD1 matching over 9 bases. The V gene end was trimmed by 2 bases and the J gene end by 7 bases; junction bases not matched to a gene: 0. The CDR3 loop spans 13 amino acids. The germline gives CDR1 ENHRY, CDR2 SYGVKD. CDR3 residues: CAISEGQGNEQFF. Written as DNA, the CDR3 is TGTGCCATCAGTGAGGGACAGGGGAATGAGCAGTTCTTC.

The chain joins TRBV6-6 to TRBJ2-3, with D perhaps matching TRBD1 (5 bases). From germline, CDR1 is MNHNY and CDR2 SVGAGI (reference sequence). The CDR3 runs to 15 residues. Trimming pared 5 bases from V and 2 bases from J, leaving 14 bases between. In DNA form, the CDR3 reads TGTGCCAGCAGTCGTAGGGGTTCCGACACAGATACGCAGTATTTT. It encodes CASSRRGSDTDTQYF.

The CDR3 region is CASSRLRGFIREQYF. The CDR3 bases are TGTGCCAGCAGCCGCCTACGGGGTTTTATTAGGGAGCAGTACTTC. The J gene is TRBJ2-7, the V gene TRBV7-9; the D gene is possibly TRBD2 (5 bases). CDR3 length equals 15 residues. The V end lost 5 bases, the J end lost 7 bases, and 21 bases lay between the germline ends. Per germline, CDR1 SEHNR and CDR2 FQNEAQ (reference sequence).

The chain has TRBV5-4 and TRBJ2-2; D gene unclear. V lost 5 bases and J lost 1, with 18 bases in between. Per the germline V gene, CDR1 is SGHNT and CDR2 is YYREEE (reference sequence). The CDR3 length is 17 residues. CDR3 sequence (DNA): TGTGCCAGCAGGACTTCAATGCTTGGTTTGAACACCGGGGAGCTGTTTTTT. Its protein product is CASRTSMLGLNTGELFF.

The chain couples TRBV27 to TRBJ2-1; 13 positions agree with TRBD2. Germline lookup yields CDR1 MNHEY and CDR2 SMNVEV (reference sequence). J lost 4 bases, V lost 10 bases, and 10 bases had no gene match. The CDR3 covers 16 residues. The chain's CDR3 is CATATSGGSLYNEQFF. For the CDR3, the DNA is TGTGCCACCGCGACTAGCGGGGGGTCTCTTTACAATGAGCAGTTCTTC.

The rearrangement links TRBV11-2 to TRBJ2-5; 9 bases map to TRBD1. The V gene's germline CDR1 is SGHAT and CDR2 FQNNGV. This CDR3 has 13 residues. The V gene end was trimmed by 6 bases and the J gene end by 3 bases; junction bases not matched to a gene: 2. In DNA form, the CDR3 reads TGTGCCAGCAGGCGGACAGGGGAAGAGACCCAGTACTTC. This sequence encodes CASRRTGEETQYF.